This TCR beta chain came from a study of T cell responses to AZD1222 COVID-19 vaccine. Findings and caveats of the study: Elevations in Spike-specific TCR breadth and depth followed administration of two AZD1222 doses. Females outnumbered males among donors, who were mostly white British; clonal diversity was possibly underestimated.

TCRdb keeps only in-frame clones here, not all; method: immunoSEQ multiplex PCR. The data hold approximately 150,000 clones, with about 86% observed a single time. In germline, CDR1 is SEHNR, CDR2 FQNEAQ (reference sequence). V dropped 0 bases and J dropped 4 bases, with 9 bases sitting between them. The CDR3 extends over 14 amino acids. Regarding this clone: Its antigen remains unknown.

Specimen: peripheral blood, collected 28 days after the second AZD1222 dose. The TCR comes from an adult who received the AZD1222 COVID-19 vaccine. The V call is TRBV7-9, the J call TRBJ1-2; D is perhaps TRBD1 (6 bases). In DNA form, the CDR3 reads TGTGCCAGCAGCTTAGCAGGGGGAAGCTATGGCTACACCTTC. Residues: CASSLAGGSYGYTF.